Listed below are T cell receptor beta chains from one sample, sequenced in a study of metastatic and nonmetastatic thyroid tumors. TCRdb re-called clones via MiXCR from the PCR reads. This table holds 46,000 or so clones, approximately 15% found once. Sequencing used blood. The receptors originated from a female donor with papillary thyroid cancer or a benign thyroid nodule (not recorded which). Some clones in this sample may be carry-over from other donors' samples. Both conserved end residues are part of each CDR3. Each record gives: D gene, J gene, clone size, V gene, CDR3 protein, CDR3 DNA. The D gene is left open where the match is weak. The size entry is marked missing in some rows and otherwise reads once, few, many or a size class.

TRBD1 | TRBJ1-5 | many | TRBV5-1 | CASSLTGDSNQPQHF | TGCGCCAGCAGCCTCACAGGGGATAGCAATCAGCCCCAGCATTTT
TRBD2 | TRBJ2-4 | NA | TRBV19 | CASSCGSGAKNIQYF | TGTGCCAGTAGTTGCGGGAGTGGGGCCAAAAACATTCAGTACTTC
NA | TRBJ2-1 | NA | TRBV19 | CASSMFQLSYNEQFF | TGTGCCAGTAGTATGTTCCAGCTATCCTACAATGAGCAGTTCTTC
TRBD1 | TRBJ2-3 | NA | TRBV20-1 | CSARDQGQITDTQYF | TGCAGTGCTAGAGATCAGGGACAGATCACAGATACGCAGTATTTT
TRBD1 | TRBJ2-1 | many | TRBV5-1 | CASSLGQGAYNEQFF | TGCGCCAGCAGCTTGGGACAGGGGGCCTACAATGAGCAGTTCTTC
TRBD1 | TRBJ1-2 | NA | TRBV10-3 | CAITDMTGGKANYGYTF | TGTGCCATCACTGATATGACAGGGGGCAAGGCTAACTATGGCTACACCTTC
TRBD2 | TRBJ2-7 | many | TRBV10-3 | CAIGSLAGDREQYF | TGTGCCATCGGTTCACTAGCGGGAGATAGGGAGCAGTACTTC
NA | TRBJ2-7 | many | TRBV4-1 | CASSLRTAYEQYF | TGCGCCAGCAGCCTAAGGACAGCCTACGAGCAGTACTTC
TRBD1 | TRBJ2-1 | NA | TRBV11-2 | CASIPQQGENDEQFF | TGTGCCAGCATCCCCCAACAGGGGGAGAACGATGAGCAGTTCTTC
NA | TRBJ2-2 | many | TRBV11-2 | CASSFERLNTGELFF | TGTGCCAGCAGCTTCGAGCGGTTGAACACCGGGGAGCTGTTTTTT
TRBD1 | TRBJ1-2 | many | TRBV11-2 | CASSLTGYIYGYTF | TGTGCCAGCAGCTTGACAGGGTATATCTATGGCTACACCTTC
NA | TRBJ2-2 | many | TRBV4-1 | CASRSNQGGGTGELFF | TGCGCCAGCAGATCAAATCAGGGGGGCGGCACCGGGGAGCTGTTTTTT
NA | TRBJ2-1 | many | TRBV5-5 | CASSLKGGNGYNEQFF | TGTGCCAGCAGCTTAAAAGGTGGTAACGGCTACAATGAGCAGTTCTTC
NA | TRBJ1-2 | many | TRBV11-2 | CASSLDLDFGYTF | TGTGCCAGCAGCTTAGATTTGGACTTTGGCTACACCTTC
NA | TRBJ2-2 | many | TRBV9 | CASSVGQDPATGELFF | TGTGCCAGCAGCGTAGGACAGGATCCCGCCACCGGGGAGCTGTTTTTT
NA | TRBJ2-7 | many | TRBV30 | CAWSGYRSEQYF | TGTGCCTGGAGTGGGTACAGGTCCGAGCAGTACTTC
TRBD1 | TRBJ2-6 | many | TRBV9 | CASSVGGTGYFSGANVLTF | TGTGCCAGCAGCGTAGGGGGGACAGGGTATTTCTCTGGGGCCAACGTCCTGACTTTC
NA | TRBJ1-5 | many | TRBV6-6 | CASSYTQTENNQPQHF | TGTGCCAGCAGTTACACCCAGACAGAAAACAATCAGCCCCAGCATTTT
TRBD2 | TRBJ2-7 | many | TRBV12-3/TRBV12-4 | CASSPPSGLAGFEQYF | TGTGCCAGCAGTCCCCCCTCGGGACTAGCGGGATTTGAGCAGTACTTC
NA | TRBJ2-5 | few | TRBV5-1 | CASSSLTGKSGETQYF | TGCGCCAGCAGCTCCTTGACAGGAAAGAGCGGGGAGACCCAGTACTTC
NA | TRBJ1-3 | many | TRBV5-1 | CASSVGLRMGNTIYF | TGCGCCAGCAGCGTAGGACTGCGGATGGGAAACACCATATATTTT
NA | TRBJ2-2 | NA | TRBV27 | CASSLGRGAGYTGELFF | TGTGCCAGCAGTTTAGGTCGGGGGGCGGGGTACACCGGGGAGCTGTTTTTT
TRBD1 | TRBJ1-5 | many | TRBV6-1 | CASSEQTGGRQPQHF | TGTGCCAGCAGTGAACAGACAGGGGGACGTCAGCCCCAGCATTTT
TRBD2 | TRBJ2-2 | many | TRBV2 | CASSEPGLAGTNTGELFF | TGTGCCAGCAGTGAACCAGGTCTAGCGGGAACTAACACCGGGGAGCTGTTTTTT
NA | TRBJ1-2 | NA | TRBV20-1 | CSARDYRIYGYTF | TGCAGTGCTAGAGATTATCGGATCTATGGCTACACCTTC
TRBD2 | TRBJ2-5 | few | TRBV9 | CASSAGTSGAPSQETQYF | TGTGCCAGCAGCGCAGGGACTAGCGGAGCCCCCTCCCAAGAGACCCAGTACTTC
NA | TRBJ2-3 | NA | TRBV28 | CASSPPLAPLGQMYF | TGTGCCAGCAGCCCCCCTCTAGCGCCCTTAGGACAGATGTATTTT
TRBD2 | TRBJ2-7 | NA | TRBV2 | CASRGTITDEQYF | TGTGCCAGCAGGGGGACTATCACCGACGAGCAGTACTTC
TRBD2 | TRBJ2-7 | NA | TRBV28 | CASSSHYIAGVSYEQYF | TGTGCCAGCAGTTCACACTACATAGCGGGGGTCTCCTACGAGCAGTACTTC
TRBD2 | TRBJ2-7 | many | TRBV28 | CASSLFGLAGSWGEQYF | TGTGCCAGCAGTTTATTTGGACTAGCGGGCTCCTGGGGAGAGCAGTACTTC
TRBD1 | TRBJ2-7 | many | TRBV6-1 | CASTGDRGPFEQYF | TGTGCCAGCACCGGGGACAGGGGGCCTTTCGAGCAGTACTTC
NA | TRBJ2-3 | NA | TRBV28 | CASSDSTYEQYF | TGTGCCAGCAGTGACAGTACCTACGAGCAGTATTTT
NA | TRBJ2-1 | few | TRBV6-1 | CASTGHRENNEQFF | TGTGCCAGCACGGGTCACAGGGAGAACAATGAGCAGTTCTTC
NA | TRBJ2-2 | many | TRBV9 | CASSVALDPANTGELFF | TGTGCCAGCAGCGTAGCTCTGGACCCCGCGAACACCGGGGAGCTGTTTTTT
TRBD1 | TRBJ2-7 | NA | TRBV6-1 | CASSSTGVIGEQYF | TGTGCCAGCAGTTCGACAGGGGTAATTGGCGAGCAGTACTTC
NA | TRBJ2-4 | many | TRBV28 | CASSFAGEEDIQYF | TGTGCCAGCAGTTTCGCAGGGGAGGAGGACATTCAGTACTTC
TRBD1 | TRBJ2-3 | few | TRBV28 | CASSLTGGVDTQYF | TGTGCCAGCAGTTTGACAGGGGGGGTAGATACGCAGTATTTT
TRBD1 | TRBJ1-2 | NA | TRBV27 | CASRDRAGGAGSYGYTF | TGTGCCAGTCGTGACAGGGCAGGGGGCGCGGGAAGCTATGGCTACACCTTC
NA | TRBJ1-2 | many | TRBV20-1 | CSAPGGGGYGYTF | TGCAGTGCCCCGGGAGGTGGTGGTTATGGCTACACCTTC
TRBD2 | TRBJ2-1 | NA | TRBV5-1 | CASSLARGASTSGRANEQFF | TGCGCCAGCAGCTTGGCCCGAGGGGCCTCGACTAGCGGGAGGGCGAATGAGCAGTTCTTC
NA | TRBJ1-2 | many | TRBV6-1 | CASISFGRKTNHGYTF | TGTGCCAGCATATCATTTGGGAGAAAGACTAACCATGGCTACACCTTC
TRBD1 | TRBJ1-5 | few | TRBV28 | CASSLGTGDSNQPQHF | TGTGCCAGCAGTTTAGGGACAGGAGATAGCAATCAGCCCCAGCATTTT
NA | TRBJ2-7 | NA | TRBV19 | CASMGQSAYEQYF | TGTGCCAGCATGGGACAATCCGCCTACGAGCAGTACTTC
NA | TRBJ2-1 | once | TRBV11-3 | CARSSLSEQLF | TGTGCCAGAAGCTCTTTATCCGAGCAGTTATTC
NA | TRBJ2-3 | many | TRBV5-1 | CASSSRLLTDTQYF | TGCGCCAGCAGCTCCCGCCTGCTCACAGATACGCAGTATTTT
TRBD2 | TRBJ2-5 | many | TRBV11-2 | CASSLRGDGETQYF | TGTGCCAGCAGCTTACGGGGGGACGGAGAGACCCAGTACTTC
TRBD2 | TRBJ2-1 | many | TRBV5-5 | CASSLWITAGDEQFF | TGTGCCAGCAGCTTGTGGATCACAGCGGGGGATGAGCAGTTCTTC
TRBD1 | TRBJ1-1 | many | TRBV6-1 | CASRFDRVGEAFF | TGTGCCAGCAGATTCGACAGGGTTGGCGAAGCTTTCTTT
TRBD1 | TRBJ2-7 | NA | TRBV6-1 | CASSVETGRPYEQYF | TGTGCCAGCAGTGTTGAGACAGGGAGACCCTACGAGCAGTACTTC
TRBD2 | TRBJ2-7 | many | TRBV10-3 | CAISGEAGSYEQYF | TGTGCCATCAGTGGGGAAGCGGGATCCTACGAGCAGTACTTC
NA | TRBJ2-7 | NA | TRBV6-1 | CASSGYGTPYEQYF | TGTGCCAGCAGTGGTTACGGGACACCGTACGAGCAGTACTTC
NA | TRBJ2-1 | many | TRBV12-3/TRBV12-4 | CASSLAYNEQFF | TGTGCCAGCAGTTTAGCCTACAATGAGCAGTTCTTC
NA | TRBJ2-5 | many | TRBV20-1 | CSATGQETQYF | TGCAGTGCTACAGGGCAAGAGACCCAGTACTTC
TRBD2 | TRBJ2-2 | NA | TRBV5-4 | CASSPGAGVTGELFF | TGTGCCAGCAGCCCCGGGGCGGGAGTCACCGGGGAGCTGTTTTTT
NA | TRBJ1-3 | NA | TRBV2 | CASSEGNTIYF | TGTGCCAGCAGTGAAGGAAACACCATATATTTT
NA | TRBJ1-1 | many | TRBV9 | CASSVGGYTEAFF | TGTGCCAGCAGCGTGGGAGGATACACTGAAGCTTTCTTT
TRBD2 | TRBJ2-1 | many | TRBV6-1 | CASSETSGRFNEQFF | TGTGCCAGCAGTGAAACTAGCGGGAGATTCAATGAGCAGTTCTTC
TRBD1 | TRBJ1-6 | many | TRBV14 | CASSLGTGGLSSPLHF | TGTGCCAGCAGCCTCGGGACAGGGGGCTTAAGTTCACCCCTCCACTTT
TRBD2 | TRBJ2-7 | few | TRBV28 | CASSSRESSYEQYF | TGTGCCAGCAGTTCGCGGGAGTCTTCCTACGAGCAGTACTTC
TRBD1 | TRBJ1-2 | NA | TRBV12-3/TRBV12-4 | CATTLGQAGLRGYTF | TGTGCCACCACCCTCGGACAGGCTGGTCTTCGGGGCTACACCTTC